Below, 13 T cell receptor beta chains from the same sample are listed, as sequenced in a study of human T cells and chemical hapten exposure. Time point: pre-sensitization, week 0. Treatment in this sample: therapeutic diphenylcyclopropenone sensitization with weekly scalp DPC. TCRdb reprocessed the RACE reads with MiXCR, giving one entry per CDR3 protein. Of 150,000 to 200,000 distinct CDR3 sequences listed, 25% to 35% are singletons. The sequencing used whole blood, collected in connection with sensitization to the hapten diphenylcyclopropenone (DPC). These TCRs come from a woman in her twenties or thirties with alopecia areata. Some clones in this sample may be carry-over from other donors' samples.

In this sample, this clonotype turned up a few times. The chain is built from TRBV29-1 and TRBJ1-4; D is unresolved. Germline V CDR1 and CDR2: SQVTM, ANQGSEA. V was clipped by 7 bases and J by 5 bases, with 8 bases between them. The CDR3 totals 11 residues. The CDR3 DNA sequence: TGCAGCGGGGCACGGAATGAAAAACTGTTTTTT. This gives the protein CSGARNEKLFF.

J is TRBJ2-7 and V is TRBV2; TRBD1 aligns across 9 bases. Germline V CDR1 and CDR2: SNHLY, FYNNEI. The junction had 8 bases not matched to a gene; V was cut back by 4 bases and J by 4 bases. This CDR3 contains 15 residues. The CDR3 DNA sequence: TGTGCCAGCAGTGCGACCGGGACAGGGTATTACGAGCAGTACTTC. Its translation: CASSATGTGYYEQYF.

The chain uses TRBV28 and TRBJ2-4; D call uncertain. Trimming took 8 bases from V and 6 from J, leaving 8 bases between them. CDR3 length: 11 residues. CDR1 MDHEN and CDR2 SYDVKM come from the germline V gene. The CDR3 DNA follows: TGTGCCAGCGGAAGTAGAAACATTCAGTACTTC. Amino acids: CASGSRNIQYF.

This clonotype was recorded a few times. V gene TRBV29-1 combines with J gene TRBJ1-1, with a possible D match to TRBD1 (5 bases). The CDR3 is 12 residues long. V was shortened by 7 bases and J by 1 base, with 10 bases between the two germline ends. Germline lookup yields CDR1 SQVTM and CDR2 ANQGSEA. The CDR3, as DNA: TGCAGCGGGGGGACGGCGAACACTGAAGCTTTCTTT. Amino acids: CSGGTANTEAFF.

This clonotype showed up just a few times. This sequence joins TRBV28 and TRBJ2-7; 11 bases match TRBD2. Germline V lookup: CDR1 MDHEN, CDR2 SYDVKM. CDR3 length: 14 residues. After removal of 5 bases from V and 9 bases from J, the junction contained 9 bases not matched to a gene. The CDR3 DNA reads TGTGCCAGCAGTCCTCCACTAGCGGGAGTACGGCAGTACTTC. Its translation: CASSPPLAGVRQYF.

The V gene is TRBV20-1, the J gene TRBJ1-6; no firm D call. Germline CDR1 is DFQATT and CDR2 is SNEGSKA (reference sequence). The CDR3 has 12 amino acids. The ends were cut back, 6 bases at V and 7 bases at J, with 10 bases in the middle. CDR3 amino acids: CSAHLVNSPLHF. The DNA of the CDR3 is TGCAGTGCCCACCTCGTAAATTCACCCCTCCACTTT.

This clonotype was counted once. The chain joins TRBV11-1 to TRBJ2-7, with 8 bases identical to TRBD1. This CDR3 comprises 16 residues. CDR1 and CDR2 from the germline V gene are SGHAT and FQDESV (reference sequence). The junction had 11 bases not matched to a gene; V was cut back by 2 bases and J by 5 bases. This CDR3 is CASSLSRTGPPNEQYF. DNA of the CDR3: TGTGCCAGCAGCTTATCTAGGACAGGGCCCCCCAACGAGCAGTACTTC.

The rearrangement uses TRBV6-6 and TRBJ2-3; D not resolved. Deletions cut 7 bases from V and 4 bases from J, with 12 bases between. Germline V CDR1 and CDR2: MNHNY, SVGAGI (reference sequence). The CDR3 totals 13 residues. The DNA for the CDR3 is TGTGCCAGCACCTTAACCGAATCAGATACGCAGTATTTT. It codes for CASTLTESDTQYF.

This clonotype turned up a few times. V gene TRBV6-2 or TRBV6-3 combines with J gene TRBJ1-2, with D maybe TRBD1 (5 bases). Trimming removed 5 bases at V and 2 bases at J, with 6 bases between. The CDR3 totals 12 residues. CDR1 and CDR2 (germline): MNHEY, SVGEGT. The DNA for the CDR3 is TGTGCCAGCAGTACAGGCAACTATGGCTACACCTTC. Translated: CASSTGNYGYTF.

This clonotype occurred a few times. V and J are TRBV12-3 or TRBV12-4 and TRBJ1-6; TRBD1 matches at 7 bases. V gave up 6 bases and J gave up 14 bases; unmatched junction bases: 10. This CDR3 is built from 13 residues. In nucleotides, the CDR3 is TGTGCCAGCAGGGGCAGGGGGAAGAATGCCCTCCACTTT. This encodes CASRGRGKNALHF.

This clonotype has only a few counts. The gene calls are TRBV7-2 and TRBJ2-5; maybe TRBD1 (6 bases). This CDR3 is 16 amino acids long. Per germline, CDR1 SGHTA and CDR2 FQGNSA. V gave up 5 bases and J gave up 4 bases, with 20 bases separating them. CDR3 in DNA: TGTGCCAGCAGCCCGCGAGCAGGGGCGCCCCGAGAGACCCAGTACTTC. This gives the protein CASSPRAGAPRETQYF.

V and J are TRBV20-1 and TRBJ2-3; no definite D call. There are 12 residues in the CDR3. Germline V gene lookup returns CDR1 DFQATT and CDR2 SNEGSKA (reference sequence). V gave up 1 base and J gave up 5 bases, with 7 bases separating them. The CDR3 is CSARGRVDTQYF. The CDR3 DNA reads TGCAGTGCTAGAGGCCGGGTAGATACGCAGTATTTT.

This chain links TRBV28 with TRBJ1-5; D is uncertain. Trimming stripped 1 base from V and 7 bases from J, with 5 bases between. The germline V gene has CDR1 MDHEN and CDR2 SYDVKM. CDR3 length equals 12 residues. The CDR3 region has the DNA TGTGCCAGCAGTTTATCGAGGCAGCCCCAGCATTTT. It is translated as CASSLSRQPQHF.